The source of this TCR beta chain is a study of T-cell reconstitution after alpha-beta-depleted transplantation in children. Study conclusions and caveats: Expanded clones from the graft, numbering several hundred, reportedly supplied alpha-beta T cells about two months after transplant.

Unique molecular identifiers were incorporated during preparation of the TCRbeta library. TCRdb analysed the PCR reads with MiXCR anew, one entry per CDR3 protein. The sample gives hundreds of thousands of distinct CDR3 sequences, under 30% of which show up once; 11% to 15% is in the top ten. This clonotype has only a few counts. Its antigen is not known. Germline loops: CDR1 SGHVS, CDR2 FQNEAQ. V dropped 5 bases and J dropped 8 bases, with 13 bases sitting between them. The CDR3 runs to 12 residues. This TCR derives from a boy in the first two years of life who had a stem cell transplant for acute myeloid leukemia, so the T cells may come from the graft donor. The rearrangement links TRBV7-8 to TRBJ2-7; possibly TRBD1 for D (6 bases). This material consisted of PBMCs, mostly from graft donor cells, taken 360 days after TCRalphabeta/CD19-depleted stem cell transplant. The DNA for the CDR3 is TGTGCCAGCAGCGTACAGGGCTTGCAGCAGTACTTC. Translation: CASSVQGLQQYF.